This T cell receptor (beta chain) was captured in a study of beta chain features in type 1 diabetes. Study-wide points: Significant though moderate, a shortening of TCRB CDR3s appeared in all four CD4+ subsets of Type 1 diabetes patients. Researchers reported that naive, central memory and Treg TCRB repertoires appeared more similar in patients than in healthy donors. No resolution was reached here on whether HLA type influences TCRB rearrangement.

Germline values: CDR1 KGHSY, CDR2 FQNENV. This CDR3 is 12 amino acids long. With 6 bases clipped from V and 9 bases from J, the junction kept 5 bases outside the gene matches. Sequencing targeted expressed TCRB transcripts, as all isolated RNA had been reverse transcribed. Data came from immunoSEQ multiplex PCR; TCRdb stores just in-frame clones and leaves some out. The sample lists nearly 350,000 clones, approximately 10% seen once, with approximately 1% in the top ten. There are many counts of this clone. Its antigen remains unidentified. Each donor gave one heparinised blood draw averaging about 100 mL.

The TCR originated in a man aged 25-45 years with type 1 diabetes. Input material: central memory CD4+ T cells from blood. V gene TRBV16 combines with J gene TRBJ2-1, with 7 nucleotides matching TRBD2. The CDR3 DNA is TGTGCCAGCAGTCCGAGCGGGACTGAGCAGTTCTTC. As protein: CASSPSGTEQFF. Together with reference TRBV16 and TRBJ2-1, the CDR3 gives the full variable domain: GEEVAQTPKHLVRGEGQKAKLYCAPIKGHSYVFWYQQVLKNEFKFLISFQNENVFDETGMPKERFSAKCLPNSPCSLEIQATKLEDSAVYFCASSPSGTEQFFGPGTRLTVL.